This T cell receptor (beta chain) appears in the sequencing data of a study of blood T cell repertoires in COVID-19. Overall study context: Sites across the United States, Italy and Spain contributed samples from acute and convalescent COVID-19. T cells, B-cell-depleted T cells, or PBMCs provided the cDNA or gDNA that served as material.

In the authors' methods: Nucleated cell counts were estimated from reference gene primer amplification. TCRdb's copy holds only in-frame clones and misses some; the assay was immunoSEQ multiplex PCR. D and trimming were read from the DNA, whereas the V and J calls and clone size are those reported in that table. The table lists 200,000 to 300,000 clones, approximately 86% of them singletons. The CDR3 consists of 15 residues. Germline assignment: CDR1 KGHSH and CDR2 LQKENI. V was trimmed by 3 bases and J by 5 bases, leaving 11 bases between them. The sequencing input was peripheral blood. The chain carries TRBV18 and TRBJ1-6; D might be TRBD1 (6 bases). This TCR derives from a woman in her sixties or seventies with active or convalescent COVID-19. The chain's CDR3 is CASSPNRANNSPLHF. In DNA, the CDR3 is TGTGCCAGCTCACCTAACAGGGCTAATAATTCACCCCTCCACTTT.